These 14 T cell receptor beta chains were sequenced from one sample in a study of T cell changes during pregnancy in multiple sclerosis. The data were produced by immunoSEQ multiplex PCR, yet TCRdb's version contains in-frame clones alone and is incomplete. The sample has under 40,000 clones, 80% to 95% seen once. The sequenced sample was CD4+ T cells from peripheral blood mononuclear cells, obtained in the third trimester of pregnancy. Receptors were obtained from a female donor in good health, enrolled as a control in a pregnancy study.

The chain combines TRBV11-2 with TRBJ1-1; D call uncertain. The ends were cut back, 2 bases at V and 0 bases at J, with 13 bases in the middle. This CDR3 has 16 amino acids. From germline, CDR1 is SGHAT and CDR2 FQNNGV. This CDR3 is CASSLFSPVMNTEAFF. CDR3 DNA sequence: TGTGCCAGCAGCTTATTTAGCCCGGTCATGAACACTGAAGCTTTCTTT. The whole variable domain, remainder taken from reference TRBV11-2 and TRBJ1-1, is EAGVAQSPRYKIIEKRQSVAFWCNPISGHATLYWYQQILGQGPKLLIQFQNNGVVDDSQLPKDRFSAERLKGVDSTLKIQPAKLEDSAVYLCASSLFSPVMNTEAFFGQGTRLTVV.

The chain recombines TRBV6-1 with TRBJ1-5; D may be TRBD1 (5 bases). The germline CDR1 and CDR2 sequences are MNHNS and SASEGT. V was clipped by 2 bases and J by 9 bases, with 20 bases between them. The CDR3 runs 16 residues. DNA for the CDR3: TGTGCCAGCAGTGAAATTGGGGCTGAAGTCGCTCGGCCCCAGCATTTT. Amino acids: CASSEIGAEVARPQHF.

DNA for the CDR3: TGTGCCACAAGTCGGGGGTCCTCTGGAAACACCATATATTTT. Translation: CATSRGSSGNTIYF. V usage is TRBV19 and J usage is TRBJ1-3; D may be TRBD1 (5 bases). Germline CDR1 and CDR2: LNHDA and SQIVND (reference sequence). V lost 10 bases, J lost 0 bases, and 13 bases lay in between. CDR3 size: 14 residues.

This clone turned up a few times. The rearrangement uses TRBV9 and TRBJ2-1; D is possibly TRBD1 (6 bases). Germline assignment: CDR1 SGDLS and CDR2 YYNGEE. The CDR3 has 16 residues. Deletions cut 0 bases from V and 1 base from J, with 11 bases between. CDR3 region: CASSVASDSSYNEQFF. The CDR3 DNA follows: TGTGCCAGCAGCGTAGCTTCGGACAGTTCCTACAATGAGCAGTTCTTC.

The chain employs TRBV6-1 and TRBJ1-5; D ambiguous. CDR1 and CDR2 from the germline V gene are MNHNS and SASEGT. The V end was cut by 1 base, the J end by 2 bases, with 6 bases between. CDR3 length equals 14 residues. The CDR3 region is CASSEERGNQPQHF. The CDR3 DNA reads as TGTGCCAGCAGTGAAGAGAGAGGCAATCAGCCCCAGCATTTT.

V and J are TRBV7-3 and TRBJ2-5; D gene ambiguous. Trimming removed 4 bases at V and 3 bases at J, with 9 bases between. Looked up from germline, CDR1 is SGHTA and CDR2 is FQGTGA. This CDR3 region has 13 residues. The CDR3 reads CASSSTREETQYF. The CDR3 DNA sequence: TGTGCCAGCAGCTCGACACGAGAAGAGACCCAGTACTTC.

The chain recombines TRBV7-8 with TRBJ2-2; 9 bases map to TRBD1. The CDR3 is made up of 15 amino acids. After removal of 4 bases from V and 5 bases from J, the junction contained 5 bases not matched to a gene. The germline V gene has CDR1 SGHVS and CDR2 FQNEAQ. CDR3 loop: CASSSEQGATGELFF. CDR3 nucleotides: TGTGCCAGCAGCTCGGAACAGGGGGCTACCGGGGAGCTGTTTTTT.

The V call is TRBV7-9, the J call TRBJ2-1; 7 nucleotides align to TRBD1. This CDR3 has 14 amino acids. Trimming took 4 bases from V and 2 from J; bases not matched to a gene: 2. Germline lookup yields CDR1 SEHNR and CDR2 FQNEAQ (reference sequence). CDR3 residues: CASSSQGAYNEQFF. For the CDR3, the DNA is TGTGCCAGCAGCTCCCAGGGGGCCTACAATGAGCAGTTCTTC.

The chain employs TRBV4-1 and TRBJ1-6, with D perhaps TRBD1 (6 bases). Germline CDR1 reads MGHRA; CDR2 reads YSYEKL. There are 17 residues in the CDR3. Trimming pared 0 bases from V and 8 bases from J, leaving 17 bases between. The CDR3 nucleotides are TGCGCCAGCAGCCAAGATTGGGTACAGGGCACTTATTCACCCCTCCACTTT. Protein sequence: CASSQDWVQGTYSPLHF.

This sequence joins TRBV18 and TRBJ1-6; 7 bases line up with TRBD1. Germline lookup yields CDR1 KGHSH and CDR2 LQKENI. This CDR3 region has 14 residues. With 6 bases clipped from V and 7 bases from J, the junction kept 6 bases outside the gene matches. The CDR3 reads CASSPETGNSPLHF. CDR3 nucleotide sequence: TGTGCCAGCTCCCCAGAGACAGGGAATTCACCCCTCCACTTT.

The rearrangement uses TRBV4-3 and TRBJ2-1; 12 nucleotides match TRBD2. Germline V gene data show CDR1 as LGHNA and CDR2 as YSLEER. CDR3 length equals 19 residues. J was trimmed by 7 bases and V by 1 base; bases with no gene match: 14. CDR3 residues: CASSQVFALAGGLGNEQFF. The CDR3 DNA is TGCGCCAGCAGCCAAGTCTTCGCCCTAGCGGGGGGGTTAGGAAATGAGCAGTTCTTC.

CDR3 DNA sequence: TGTGCCAGCAGAACCCCGGGACAGGGAGGTCCCTACGAGCAGTACTTC. Encoded protein: CASRTPGQGGPYEQYF. This chain uses TRBV2 with TRBJ2-7; 9 bases match TRBD1. CDR1 is SNHLY, CDR2 FYNNEI, per germline. The CDR3 length is 16 residues. The V segment lost 6 bases and the J segment 2 bases; nucleotides outside the gene matches: 11.

V gene TRBV14 combines with J gene TRBJ1-2; unclear D gene. This CDR3 has 12 amino acids. Germline CDR1 reads SGHDN; CDR2 reads FVKESK. Trimming took off 1 base at V and 10 bases at J, with 10 bases between the two ends. CDR3 in DNA: TGTGCCAGCAGCCAAGTAAACAGAGACTACACCTTC. Translation: CASSQVNRDYTF.

The rearrangement uses TRBV2 and TRBJ2-1; TRBD2 aligns across 7 bases. Germline assignment: CDR1 SNHLY and CDR2 FYNNEI. The CDR3 consists of 14 residues. Trimming at V came to 7 bases and at J to 4 bases, leaving 7 bases not matched to a gene. CDR3 in DNA: TGTGCCAGCAAGGAACTAGCGACTTACAATGAGCAGTTCTTC. As protein: CASKELATYNEQFF.